This TCR beta chain was sequenced in a study of early T cells in non-severe SARS-CoV-2 infection. TCRdb re-called the 5' RACE reads through MiXCR, storing one row per CDR3 protein. The table includes 50,000 to 55,000 distinct CDR3 sequences, about 9.1% detected once. The CDR3 is 15 residues long. Germline trimming cut 7 bases from V and 7 bases from J; bases unmatched to any gene: 11. This clonotype was seen repeatedly, ten times or more. The source of this sequence is an adult who was a healthcare worker with PCR-confirmed SARS-CoV-2 infection or an uninfected control (not recorded which). V usage is TRBV12-3 or TRBV12-4 and J usage is TRBJ1-3; 9 nucleotides agree with TRBD1. Sequenced input: whole blood. The chain's CDR3 is CASTGQGFLTNTIYF. The DNA for the CDR3 is TGTGCCAGCACGGGACAGGGCTTTTTAACCAACACCATATATTTT.